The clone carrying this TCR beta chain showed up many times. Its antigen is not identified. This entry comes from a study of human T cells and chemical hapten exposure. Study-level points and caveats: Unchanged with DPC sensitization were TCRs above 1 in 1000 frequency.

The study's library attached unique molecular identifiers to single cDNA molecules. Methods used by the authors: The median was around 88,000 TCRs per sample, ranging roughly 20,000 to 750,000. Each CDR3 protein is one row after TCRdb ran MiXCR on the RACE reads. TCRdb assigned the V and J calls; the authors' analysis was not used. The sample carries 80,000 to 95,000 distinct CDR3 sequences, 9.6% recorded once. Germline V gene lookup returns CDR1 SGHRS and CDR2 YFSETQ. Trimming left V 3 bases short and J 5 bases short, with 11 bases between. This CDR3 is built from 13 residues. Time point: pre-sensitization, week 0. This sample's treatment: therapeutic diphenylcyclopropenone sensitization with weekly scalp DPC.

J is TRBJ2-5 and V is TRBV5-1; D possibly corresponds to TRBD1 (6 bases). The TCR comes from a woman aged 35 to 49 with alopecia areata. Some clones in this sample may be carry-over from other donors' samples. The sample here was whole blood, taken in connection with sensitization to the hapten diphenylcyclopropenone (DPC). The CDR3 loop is CASSWTAQETQYF. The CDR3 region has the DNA TGCGCCAGCAGCTGGACAGCCCAGGAGACCCAGTACTTC. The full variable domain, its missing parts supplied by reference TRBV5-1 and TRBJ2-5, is KAGVTQTPRYLIKTRGQQVTLSCSPISGHRSVSWYQQTPGQGLQFLFEYFSETQRNKGNFPGRFSGRQFSNSRSEMNVSTLELGDSALYLCASSWTAQETQYFGPGTRLLVL.